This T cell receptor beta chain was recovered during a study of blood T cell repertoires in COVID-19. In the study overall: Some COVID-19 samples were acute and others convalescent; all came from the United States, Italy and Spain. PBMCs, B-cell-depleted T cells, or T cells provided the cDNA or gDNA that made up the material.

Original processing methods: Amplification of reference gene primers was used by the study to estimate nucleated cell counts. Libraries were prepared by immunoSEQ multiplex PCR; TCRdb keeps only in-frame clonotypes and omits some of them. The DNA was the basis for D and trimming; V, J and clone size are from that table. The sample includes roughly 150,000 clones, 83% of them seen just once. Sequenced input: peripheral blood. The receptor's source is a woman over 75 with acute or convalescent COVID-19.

CDR3 sequence reads: CASSSMTGDGYTF. Here the CDR3 DNA reads TGTGCCAGCAGCTCTATGACGGGGGACGGCTACACCTTC. The chain has TRBV5-6 and TRBJ1-2, with a tentative D call TRBD1 (5 bases). V lost 3 bases, J lost 8 bases, and 14 bases lay in between. Germline V gene sequence: CDR1 SGHDT, CDR2 YYEEEE. This CDR3 region has 13 residues. Full variable domain (rest looked up from reference TRBV5-6 and TRBJ1-2): DAGVTQSPTHLIKTRGQQVTLRCSPKSGHDTVSWYQQALGQGPQFIFQYYEEEERQRGNFPDRFSGHQFPNYSSELNVNALLLGDSALYLCASSSMTGDGYTFGSGTRLTVV.